Following are 3 T cell receptor beta chains from one sample sequenced in a study of blood T cell repertoires in COVID-19. Sequencing was performed with immunoSEQ multiplex PCR; in TCRdb, only in-frame clones are kept and a portion is missing. The table shows tens of thousands of clones, with around 83% occurring only once. The source material was peripheral blood. All receptors derive from a man in his fifties or sixties with acute or convalescent COVID-19.

This rearrangement joins TRBV7-2 to TRBJ2-1; unclear D gene. Germline V gene sequence: CDR1 SGHTA, CDR2 FQGNSA. The CDR3 runs to 15 residues. V was shortened by 5 bases and J by 0 bases, with 11 bases between the two germline ends. The CDR3 coding sequence is TGTGCCAGCAGCCCTGACACGAGCTCCTACAATGAGCAGTTCTTC. This encodes CASSPDTSSYNEQFF.

J is TRBJ2-7 and V is TRBV7-3, with D possibly matching TRBD2 (6 bases). This CDR3 comprises 15 residues. CDR1 and CDR2 from the germline V gene are SGHTA and FQGTGA. The V end lost 1 base, the J end lost 4 bases, and 14 bases lay between the germline ends. CDR3 coding DNA: TGTGCCAGCAGCTTAATTCCGGGGGACGGTTACGAGCAGTACTTC. Its protein is CASSLIPGDGYEQYF.

The CDR3 spells CASSWQVDGYTF. For the CDR3, the DNA is TGTGCCAGTAGTTGGCAGGTGGATGGCTACACCTTC. V and J are TRBV19 and TRBJ1-2; D is unresolved. CDR1 is LNHDA, CDR2 SQIVND, per germline (reference sequence). This CDR3 region has 12 residues. V lost 5 bases, J lost 6 bases, and 10 bases lay in between.